This TCR beta chain was recovered during a study of tumor-infiltrating lymphocytes in primary liver carcinoma. Study overall: Participating patients were men and women between 30 and 69 years old. Staging of the tumors gave T1-T3 N0M0, with widths of 4.2 to 10 cm.

The CDR3 covers 12 residues. Reverse transcription of approximately 0.55 ug total RNA with a constant-region primer produced TCR beta cDNA. Employing slightly modified ARM-PCR, three nested multiplex PCR rounds were run, and these gave rise to the TCR beta libraries. The opening two PCR rounds, 10 cycles each, paired TRBV1-TRBV30 forward primers with a C-beta reverse primer. TCRdb reanalysed the multiplex PCR reads using MiXCR and keeps one entry per CDR3 protein. This sample carries 330,000 or so distinct CDR3 sequences, less than 70% of them seen once, and the ten largest clones take 6.5%. In the case of this clonotype: Its target is unknown. This may be a read error: a much more frequent sequence differs by one nucleotide.

The authors took blood RNA from unsorted whole blood and also extracted germline DNA. Study-level points and caveats: Overlap between tumor regions exceeded overlap of tumor with adjacent tissue or blood.

The receptor was derived from a middle-aged man with primary liver carcinoma and hepatitis B virus infection. Sequenced material: peripheral blood. The rearrangement links TRBV12-3 or TRBV12-4 to TRBJ2-2, with D perhaps matching TRBD2 (5 bases). CDR3 sequence: CASSSEGGELLF. The CDR3 DNA reads as TGTGCCAGCAGCTCCGAGGGTGGGGAGCTGCTTTTT.